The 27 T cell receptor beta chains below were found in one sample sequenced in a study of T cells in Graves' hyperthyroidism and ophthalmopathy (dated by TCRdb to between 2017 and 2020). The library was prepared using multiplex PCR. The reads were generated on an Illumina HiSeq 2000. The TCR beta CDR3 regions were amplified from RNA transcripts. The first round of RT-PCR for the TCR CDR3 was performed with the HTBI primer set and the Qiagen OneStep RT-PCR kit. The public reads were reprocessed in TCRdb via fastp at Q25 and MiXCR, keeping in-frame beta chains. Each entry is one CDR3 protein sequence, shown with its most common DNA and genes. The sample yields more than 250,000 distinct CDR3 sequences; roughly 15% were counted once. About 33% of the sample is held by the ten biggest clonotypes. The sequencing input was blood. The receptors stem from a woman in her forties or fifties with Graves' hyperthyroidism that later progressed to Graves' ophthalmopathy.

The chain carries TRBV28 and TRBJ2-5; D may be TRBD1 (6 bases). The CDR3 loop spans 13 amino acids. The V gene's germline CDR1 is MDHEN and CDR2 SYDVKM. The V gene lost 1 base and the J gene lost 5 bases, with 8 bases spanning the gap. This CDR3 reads CASSLYREETQYF. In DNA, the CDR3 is TGTGCCAGCAGTTTATACAGGGAGGAGACCCAGTACTTC.

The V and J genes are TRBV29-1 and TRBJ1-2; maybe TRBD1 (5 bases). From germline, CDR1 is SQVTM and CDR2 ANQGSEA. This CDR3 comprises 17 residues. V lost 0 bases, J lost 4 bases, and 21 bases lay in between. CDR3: CSVEDPLGDLYGYGYTF. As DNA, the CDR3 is TGCAGCGTTGAAGATCCCTTAGGGGATCTCTATGGCTATGGCTACACCTTC. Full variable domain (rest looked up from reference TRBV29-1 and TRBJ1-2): SAVISQKPSRDICQRGTSLTIQCQVDSQVTMMFWYRQQPGQSLTLIATANQGSEATYESGFVIDKFPISRPNLTFSTLTVSNMSPEDSSIYLCSVEDPLGDLYGYGYTFGSGTRLTVV.

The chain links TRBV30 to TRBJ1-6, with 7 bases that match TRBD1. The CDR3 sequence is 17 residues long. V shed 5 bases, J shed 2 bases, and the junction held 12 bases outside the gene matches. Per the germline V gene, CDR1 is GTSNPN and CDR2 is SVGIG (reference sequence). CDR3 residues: CAWGGLRDSTYNSPLHF. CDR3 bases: TGTGCCTGGGGTGGCCTCCGGGACAGCACCTATAATTCACCCCTCCACTTT.

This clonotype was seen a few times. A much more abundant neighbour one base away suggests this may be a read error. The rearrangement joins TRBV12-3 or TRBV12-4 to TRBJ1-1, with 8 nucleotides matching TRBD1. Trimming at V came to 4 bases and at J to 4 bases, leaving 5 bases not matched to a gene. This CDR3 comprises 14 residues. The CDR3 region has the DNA TGTGCCAGCAGTTCGGGACAGGTAACCACTGAAGCTTTCTTT. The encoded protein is CASSSGQVTTEAFF.

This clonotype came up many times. The CDR3 reads CASSEQVTYEQYF. The CDR3 DNA is TGTGCCAGCAGTGAGCAGGTGACCTACGAGCAGTACTTC. The chain is built from TRBV28 and TRBJ2-7; no definite D call. Germline V gene data show CDR1 as MDHEN and CDR2 as SYDVKM. The CDR3 runs 13 residues. Trimming took 5 bases from V and 2 from J, leaving 10 bases between them.

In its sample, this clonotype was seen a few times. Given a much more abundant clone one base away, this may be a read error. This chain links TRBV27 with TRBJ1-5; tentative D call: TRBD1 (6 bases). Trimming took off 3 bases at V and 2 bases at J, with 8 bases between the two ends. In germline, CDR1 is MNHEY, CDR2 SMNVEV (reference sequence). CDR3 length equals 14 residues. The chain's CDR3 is CASSFAGGNQPQHF. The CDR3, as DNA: TGTGCCAGCAGTTTCGCAGGGGGCAATCAGCCCCAGCATTTT.

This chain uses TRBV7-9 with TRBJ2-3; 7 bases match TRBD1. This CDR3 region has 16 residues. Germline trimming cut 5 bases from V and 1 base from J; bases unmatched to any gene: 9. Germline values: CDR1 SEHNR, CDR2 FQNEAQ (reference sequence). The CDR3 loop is CASSPTGNGRTDTQYF. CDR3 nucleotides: TGTGCCAGCAGCCCGACAGGGAACGGCCGCACAGATACGCAGTATTTT.

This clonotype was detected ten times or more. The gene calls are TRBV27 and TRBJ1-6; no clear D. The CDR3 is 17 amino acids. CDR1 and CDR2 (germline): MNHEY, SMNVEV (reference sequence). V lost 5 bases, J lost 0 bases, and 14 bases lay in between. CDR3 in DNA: TGTGCCAGCAGTGCGACGACCGAAAGCTCCTATAATTCACCCCTCCACTTT. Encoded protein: CASSATTESSYNSPLHF.

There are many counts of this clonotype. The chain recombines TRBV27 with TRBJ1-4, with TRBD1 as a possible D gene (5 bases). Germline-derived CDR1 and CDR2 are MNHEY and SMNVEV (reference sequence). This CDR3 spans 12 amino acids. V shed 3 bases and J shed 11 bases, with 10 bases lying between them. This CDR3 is CASSFDGHKLFF. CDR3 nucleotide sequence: TGTGCCAGCAGTTTTGACGGACACAAACTGTTTTTT.

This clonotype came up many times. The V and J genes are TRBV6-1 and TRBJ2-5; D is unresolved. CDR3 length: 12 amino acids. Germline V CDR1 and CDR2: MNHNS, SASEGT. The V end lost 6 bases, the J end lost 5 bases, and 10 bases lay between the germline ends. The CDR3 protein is CASRGSRETQYF. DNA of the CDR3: TGTGCCAGCAGGGGGTCACGGGAGACCCAGTACTTC.

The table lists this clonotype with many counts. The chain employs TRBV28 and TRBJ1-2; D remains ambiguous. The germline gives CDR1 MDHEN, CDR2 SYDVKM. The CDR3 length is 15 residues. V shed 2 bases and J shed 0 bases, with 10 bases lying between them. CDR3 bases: TGTGCCAGCAGTTTAGGGGTTTTAGCTAACTATGGCTACACCTTC. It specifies CASSLGVLANYGYTF.

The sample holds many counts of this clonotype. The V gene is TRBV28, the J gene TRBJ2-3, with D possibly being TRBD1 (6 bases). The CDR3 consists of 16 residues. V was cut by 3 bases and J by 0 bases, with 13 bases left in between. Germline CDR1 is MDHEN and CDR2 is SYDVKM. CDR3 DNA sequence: TGTGCCAGCAGTTTGGACCTACAGGGCAGCACAGATACGCAGTATTTT. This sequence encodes CASSLDLQGSTDTQYF.

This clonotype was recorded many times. Written as DNA, the CDR3 is TGTGCCAGCAGTACTGGGACAGGGAGTCAGCCCCAGCATTTT. This gives the protein CASSTGTGSQPQHF. This chain links TRBV6-1 with TRBJ1-5, with TRBD1 matching 9 bases. The junction had 5 bases not matched to a gene; V was cut back by 5 bases and J by 6 bases. Germline CDR1 and CDR2: MNHNS and SASEGT. This CDR3 contains 14 residues.

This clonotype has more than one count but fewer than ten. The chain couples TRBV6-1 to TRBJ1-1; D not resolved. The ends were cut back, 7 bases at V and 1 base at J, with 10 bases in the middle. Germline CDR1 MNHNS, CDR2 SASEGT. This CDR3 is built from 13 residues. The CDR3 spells CASNRFKNTEAFF. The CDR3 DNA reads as TGTGCCAGCAACAGATTCAAGAACACTGAAGCTTTCTTT.

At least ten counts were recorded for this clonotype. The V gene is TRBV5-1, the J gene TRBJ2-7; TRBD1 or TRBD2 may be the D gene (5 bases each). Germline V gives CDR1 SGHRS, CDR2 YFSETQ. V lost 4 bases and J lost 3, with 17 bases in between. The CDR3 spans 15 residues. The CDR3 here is CASSGAGTDLYEQYF. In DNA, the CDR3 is TGCGCCAGCAGCGGCGCCGGGACCGACCTCTACGAGCAGTACTTC.

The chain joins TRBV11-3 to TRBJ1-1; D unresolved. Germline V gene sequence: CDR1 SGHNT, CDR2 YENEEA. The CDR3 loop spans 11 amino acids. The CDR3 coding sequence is TGTGCTTCGAGTGTGGACACTGAAGCTTTCTTT. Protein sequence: CASSVDTEAFF.

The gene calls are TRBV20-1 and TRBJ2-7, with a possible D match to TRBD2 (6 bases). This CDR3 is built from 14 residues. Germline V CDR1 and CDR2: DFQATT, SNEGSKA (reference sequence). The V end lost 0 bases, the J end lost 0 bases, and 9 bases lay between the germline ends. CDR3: CSARDRDFSYEQYF. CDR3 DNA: TGCAGTGCTAGAGATCGGGACTTCTCCTACGAGCAGTACTTC.

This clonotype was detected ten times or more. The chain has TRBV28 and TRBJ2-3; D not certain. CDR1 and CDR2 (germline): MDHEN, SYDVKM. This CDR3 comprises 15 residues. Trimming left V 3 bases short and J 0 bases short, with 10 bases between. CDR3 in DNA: TGTGCCAGCAGTTTCGGCGGTACTAGCACAGATACGCAGTATTTT. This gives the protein CASSFGGTSTDTQYF.

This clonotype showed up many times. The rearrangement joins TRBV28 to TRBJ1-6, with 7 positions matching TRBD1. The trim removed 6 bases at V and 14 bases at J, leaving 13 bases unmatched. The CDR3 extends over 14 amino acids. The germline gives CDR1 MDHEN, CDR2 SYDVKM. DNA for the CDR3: TGTGCCAGCAGCTCAGGTGGGACAGCCTCGGCCCTCCACTTT. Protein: CASSSGGTASALHF.

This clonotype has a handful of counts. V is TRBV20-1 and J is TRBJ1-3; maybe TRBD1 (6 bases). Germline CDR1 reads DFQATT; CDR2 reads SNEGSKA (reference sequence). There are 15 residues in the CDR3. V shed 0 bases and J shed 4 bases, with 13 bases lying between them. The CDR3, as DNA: TGCAGTGCTAGAGATGAGGGGGGTAGGGGAAACACCATATATTTT. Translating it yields CSARDEGGRGNTIYF.

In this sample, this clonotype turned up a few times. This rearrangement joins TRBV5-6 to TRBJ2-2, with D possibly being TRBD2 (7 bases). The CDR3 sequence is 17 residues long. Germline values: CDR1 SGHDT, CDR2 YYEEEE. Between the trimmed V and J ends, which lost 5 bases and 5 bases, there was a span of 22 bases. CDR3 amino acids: CASSRFWEGEWTGELFF. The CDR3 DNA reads TGTGCCAGCAGTCGTTTTTGGGAGGGGGAATGGACCGGGGAGCTGTTTTTT.

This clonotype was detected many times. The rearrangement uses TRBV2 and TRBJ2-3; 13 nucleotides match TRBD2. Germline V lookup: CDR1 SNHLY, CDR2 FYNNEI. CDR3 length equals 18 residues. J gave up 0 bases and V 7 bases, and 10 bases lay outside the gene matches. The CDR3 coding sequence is TGTGCCAGCATAGGAGAACTAGCGGGAGGGCTAAGCACAGATACGCAGTATTTT. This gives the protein CASIGELAGGLSTDTQYF.

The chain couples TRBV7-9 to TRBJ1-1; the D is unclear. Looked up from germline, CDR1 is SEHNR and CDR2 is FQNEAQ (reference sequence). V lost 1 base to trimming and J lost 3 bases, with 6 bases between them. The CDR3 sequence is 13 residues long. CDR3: CASSLESDTEAFF. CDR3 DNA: TGTGCCAGCAGCTTAGAGTCGGACACTGAAGCTTTCTTT.

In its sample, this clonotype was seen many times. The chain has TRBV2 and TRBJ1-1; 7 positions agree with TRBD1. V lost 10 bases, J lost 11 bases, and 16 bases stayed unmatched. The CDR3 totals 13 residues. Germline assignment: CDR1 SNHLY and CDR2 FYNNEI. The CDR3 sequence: CANRQEQGSRAFF. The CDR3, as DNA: TGTGCCAACCGACAGGAACAGGGGTCGCGGGCTTTCTTT. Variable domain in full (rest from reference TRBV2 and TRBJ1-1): EPEVTQTPSHQVTQMGQEVILRCVPISNHLYFYWYRQILGQKVEFLVSFYNNEISEKSEIFDDQFSVERPDGSNFTLKIRSTKLEDSAMYFCANRQEQGSRAFFGQGTRLTVV.

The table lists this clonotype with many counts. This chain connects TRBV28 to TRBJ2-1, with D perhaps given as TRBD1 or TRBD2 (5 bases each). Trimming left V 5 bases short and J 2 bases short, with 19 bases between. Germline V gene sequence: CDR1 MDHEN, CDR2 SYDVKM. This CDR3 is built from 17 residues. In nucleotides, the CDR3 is TGTGCCAGCAGTCGAGACGGCAGGGCCGGGGCCTACAATGAGCAGTTCTTC. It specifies CASSRDGRAGAYNEQFF. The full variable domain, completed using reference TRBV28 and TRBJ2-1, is DVKVTQSSRYLVKRTGEKVFLECVQDMDHENMFWYRQDPGLGLRLIYFSYDVKMKEKGDIPEGYSVSREKKERFSLILESASTNQTSMYLCASSRDGRAGAYNEQFFGPGTRLTVL.

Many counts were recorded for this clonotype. The CDR3 DNA is TGTGCCAGCAGCCAAGTTTGGGGGAGATACAATGAGCAGTTCTTC. This translates into CASSQVWGRYNEQFF. This chain links TRBV3-1 with TRBJ2-1; possibly TRBD1 or TRBD2 for D (5 bases each). Looked up from germline, CDR1 is LGHDT and CDR2 is YNNKEL (reference sequence). Trimming took off 1 base at V and 4 bases at J, with 11 bases between the two ends. The CDR3 is made up of 15 amino acids.

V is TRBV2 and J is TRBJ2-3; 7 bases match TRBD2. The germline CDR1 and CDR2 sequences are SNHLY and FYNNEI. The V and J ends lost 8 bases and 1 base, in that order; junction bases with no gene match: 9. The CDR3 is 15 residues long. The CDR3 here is CASLWGRAGTDTQYF. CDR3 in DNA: TGTGCCAGCCTTTGGGGGAGGGCCGGCACAGATACGCAGTATTTT.